A selection of T cell receptor beta chains follows, all from one sample in a study of shared clonotypes between healthy human individuals. Libraries were prepared by immunoSEQ multiplex PCR; TCRdb keeps only in-frame clonotypes and omits some of them. The sample consists of about 1.5 million clones, 95% to 97% of them appearing once. The sample consisted of naive CD4+ T cells sorted from blood. The receptors stem from a man aged 30-40 years in good health. Each CDR3 is given with its conserved first and last residue. A D gene is named only where the DNA matches it firmly. Clone size is shown for a subset of rows, as once, few, many or a class of expanded clone.

CDR3aa | CDR3nt | abundance | j_gene | d_gene | v_gene
CASSLNGGLGNQPQHF | TGTGCCAGCAGTCTAAACGGGGGGCTCGGCAATCAGCCCCAGCATTTT | NA | TRBJ1-5 | NA | TRBV2
CASSPLSGGSTDTQYF | TGTGCCAGCAGCCCCCTCTCCGGAGGGAGCACAGATACGCAGTATTTT | NA | TRBJ2-3 | NA | TRBV9
CASSRTRTSYNEQFF | TGTGCCAGCAGCCGGACTAGGACTTCCTACAATGAGCAGTTCTTC | once | TRBJ2-1 | TRBD2 | TRBV11-2
CASSRRTGEDYEQYF | TGTGCCAGCAGCCGGAGGACAGGGGAAGACTACGAGCAGTACTTC | once | TRBJ2-7 | TRBD1 | TRBV11-3
CASSLRAYEVYEQFF | TGCGCCAGCAGCTTGCGAGCGTATGAGGTCTATGAGCAGTTCTTC | NA | TRBJ2-1 | NA | TRBV5-1
CASSLVGLSRPYEQYF | TGTGCCAGCAGCTTAGTCGGGCTCTCGCGCCCCTACGAGCAGTACTTC | NA | TRBJ2-7 | NA | TRBV7-9
CASSSWDFSSYEQYF | TGTGCCAGCAGCTCATGGGACTTTAGCTCCTACGAGCAGTACTTC | NA | TRBJ2-7 | NA | TRBV5-6
CASSRIQTGLNTEAFF | TGTGCCAGCTCACGGATCCAGACAGGACTGAACACTGAAGCTTTCTTT | NA | TRBJ1-1 | NA | TRBV18
CSGADSYEQYF | TGCAGTGGGGCAGACTCCTACGAGCAGTACTTC | NA | TRBJ2-7 | NA | TRBV20-1
CASSYGRDSSQETQYF | TGTGCCAGCAGTTACGGACGGGACTCCTCCCAAGAGACCCAGTACTTC | NA | TRBJ2-5 | NA | TRBV6-5
CASSSQQGQPQHF | TGTGCCAGCAGCTCCCAGCAAGGTCAGCCCCAGCATTTT | NA | TRBJ1-5 | NA | TRBV28
CASSLTGTETQYF | TGTGCCAGCAGCTTAACTGGGACCGAGACCCAGTACTTC | NA | TRBJ2-5 | NA | TRBV13
CASSLGGLAPDTQYF | TGTGCCAGCAGCTTGGGGGGACTAGCTCCGGATACGCAGTATTTT | NA | TRBJ2-3 | TRBD2 | TRBV5-8
CASSWDPDPGNTIYF | TGTGCCAGCAGTTGGGACCCCGACCCTGGAAACACCATATATTTT | NA | TRBJ1-3 | NA | TRBV7-2
CASSSVAGGGQYF | TGTGCCAGCAGTTCGGTAGCGGGAGGTGGGCAGTATTTT | NA | TRBJ2-3 | TRBD2 | TRBV27
CASSLGTSEQYF | TGTGCCAGCAGTTTAGGGACATCGGAGCAGTACTTC | NA | TRBJ2-7 | NA | TRBV28
CASSLDPGLEETQYF | TGCGCCAGCAGCTTGGACCCGGGACTCGAAGAGACCCAGTACTTC | NA | TRBJ2-5 | NA | TRBV5-1
CASSESEMVSVNTGELFF | TGTGCCAGCAGTGAATCTGAAATGGTGTCAGTTAACACCGGGGAGCTGTTTTTT | NA | TRBJ2-2 | NA | TRBV25-1
CASSPGPFHNEQFF | TGTGCCAGCAGTCCAGGACCTTTCCACAATGAGCAGTTCTTC | NA | TRBJ2-1 | NA | TRBV6-5
CASSVDTMGANEQFF | TGTGCCAGCAGCGTCGACACGATGGGGGCCAATGAGCAGTTCTTC | NA | TRBJ2-1 | NA | TRBV9
CASSATISTTEAFF | TGTGCCAGCAGTGCGACAATTTCAACCACTGAAGCTTTCTTT | NA | TRBJ1-1 | NA | TRBV6-4
CASSEEVGDTQYF | TGTGCCAGCAGTGAAGAGGTGGGGGATACGCAGTATTTT | NA | TRBJ2-3 | NA | TRBV6-4
CASSQAASGRGDTQYF | TGCGCCAGCAGCCAAGCCGCTAGCGGGAGAGGAGATACGCAGTATTTT | NA | TRBJ2-3 | TRBD2 | TRBV4-3
CASSFVGRDYSNQPQHF | TGTGCCAGCAGTTTCGTCGGTAGGGATTATAGCAATCAGCCCCAGCATTTT | NA | TRBJ1-5 | NA | TRBV28
CASSLLNTIEQFF | TGTGCCAGCAGCTTACTTAACACAATTGAGCAGTTCTTC | NA | TRBJ2-1 | NA | TRBV7-2
CASTTGRDTEAFF | TGTGCCAGTACAACAGGCCGTGACACTGAAGCTTTCTTT | NA | TRBJ1-1 | NA | TRBV19
CASSSLTGRVYGYTF | TGTGCCAGCAGTTCTTTGACAGGGAGGGTCTATGGCTACACCTTC | NA | TRBJ1-2 | TRBD1 | TRBV27
CASSPETGRDTEAFF | TGTGCCAGCAGTCCTGAGACAGGGAGGGACACTGAAGCTTTCTTT | NA | TRBJ1-1 | TRBD1 | TRBV25-1
CASSQDISGNTIYF | TGTGCCAGCAGCCAAGATATTTCTGGAAACACCATATATTTT | NA | TRBJ1-3 | NA | TRBV14
CASSRPGANTEAFF | TGTGCCAGTAGTAGGCCAGGGGCGAACACTGAAGCTTTCTTT | NA | TRBJ1-1 | NA | TRBV19
CASSLVGGTEAFF | TGTGCCAGCAGCTTAGTAGGAGGGACCGAAGCTTTCTTT | NA | TRBJ1-1 | NA | TRBV11-2
CASSASVGGSDTQYF | TGTGCCAGCAGTGCCTCCGTAGGGGGGTCAGATACGCAGTATTTT | NA | TRBJ2-3 | NA | TRBV6-1
CASSRTGELFF | TGCGCCAGCAGCCGAACCGGGGAGCTGTTTTTT | NA | TRBJ2-2 | NA | TRBV5-1
CASSSDWDNEQFF | TGTGCCAGCAGCTCAGACTGGGACAATGAGCAGTTCTTC | once | TRBJ2-1 | NA | TRBV5-4
CSVVPGALAALVTYEQYF | TGCAGCGTTGTCCCGGGGGCTCTAGCAGCCCTAGTTACCTACGAGCAGTACTTC | NA | TRBJ2-7 | NA | TRBV29-1
CASSLRTRNYGYTF | TGTGCCAGCAGCCTCCGAACACGTAACTATGGCTACACCTTC | NA | TRBJ1-2 | NA | TRBV5-4
CASSLRGNTGELFF | TGTGCCAGCAGCTTACGTGGGAACACCGGGGAGCTGTTTTTT | NA | TRBJ2-2 | NA | TRBV7-3
CSVGERDQPQHF | TGCAGCGTTGGAGAGCGGGATCAGCCCCAGCATTTT | NA | TRBJ1-5 | NA | TRBV29-1
CASFAGAYEQYF | TGCGCCAGCTTCGCAGGGGCCTACGAGCAGTACTTC | NA | TRBJ2-7 | NA | TRBV5-1
CASSQSMSEGTDTGELFF | TGCGCCAGCAGTCAATCTATGTCAGAAGGGACGGACACCGGGGAGCTGTTTTTT | NA | TRBJ2-2 | NA | TRBV23-1
CASSRPSGSYEQYF | TGTGCCAGCAGCCGGCCCAGCGGGAGCTACGAGCAGTACTTC | NA | TRBJ2-7 | TRBD2 | TRBV6-5
CASSVLAGGPDTQYF | TGCGCCAGCAGCGTACTAGCGGGAGGGCCTGATACGCAGTATTTT | NA | TRBJ2-3 | TRBD2 | TRBV5-1
CASKRGGTGELFF | TGTGCCAGTAAGAGGGGAGGCACCGGGGAGCTGTTTTTT | NA | TRBJ2-2 | NA | TRBV19
CASSQWRGMNTEAFF | TGTGCCAGCAGCCAATGGAGGGGCATGAACACTGAAGCTTTCTTT | once | TRBJ1-1 | NA | TRBV14
CASSRLSSTDTQYF | TGTGCCAGCTCTCGCTTATCGTCCACAGATACGCAGTATTTT | NA | TRBJ2-3 | NA | TRBV28
CASSTSGQGLVKLFF | NA | NA | TRBJ1-4 | NA | TRBV5-4